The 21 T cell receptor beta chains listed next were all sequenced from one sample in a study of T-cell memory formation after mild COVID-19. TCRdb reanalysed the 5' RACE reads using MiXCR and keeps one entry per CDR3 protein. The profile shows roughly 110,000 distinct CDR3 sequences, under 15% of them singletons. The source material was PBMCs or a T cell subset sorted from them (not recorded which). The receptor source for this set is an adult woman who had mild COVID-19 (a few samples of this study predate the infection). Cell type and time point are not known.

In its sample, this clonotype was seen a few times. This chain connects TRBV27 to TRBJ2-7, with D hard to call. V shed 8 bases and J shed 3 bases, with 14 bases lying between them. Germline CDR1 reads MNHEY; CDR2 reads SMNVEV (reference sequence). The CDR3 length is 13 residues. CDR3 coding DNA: TGTGCCAGCGTCGGTGGGCGACACTACGAGCAGTACTTC. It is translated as CASVGGRHYEQYF.

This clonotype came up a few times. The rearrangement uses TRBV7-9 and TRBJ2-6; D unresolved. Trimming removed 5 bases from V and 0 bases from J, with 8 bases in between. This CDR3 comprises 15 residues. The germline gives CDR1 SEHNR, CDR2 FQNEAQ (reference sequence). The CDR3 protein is CASSLLYSGANVLTF. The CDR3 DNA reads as TGTGCCAGCAGCCTTCTCTACTCTGGGGCCAACGTCCTGACTTTC.

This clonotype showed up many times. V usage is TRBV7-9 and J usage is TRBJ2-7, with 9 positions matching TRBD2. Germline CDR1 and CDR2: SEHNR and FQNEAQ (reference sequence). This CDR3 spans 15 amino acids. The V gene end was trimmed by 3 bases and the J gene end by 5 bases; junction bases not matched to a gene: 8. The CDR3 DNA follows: TGTGCCAGCAGCTTTGAGGCGGGAGGGGTCGACGAGCAGTACTTC. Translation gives CASSFEAGGVDEQYF. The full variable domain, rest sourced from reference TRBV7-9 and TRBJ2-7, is DTGVSQNPRHKITKRGQNVTFRCDPISEHNRLYWYRQTLGQGPEFLTYFQNEAQLEKSRLLSDRFSAERPKGSFSTLEIQRTEQGDSAMYLCASSFEAGGVDEQYFGPGTRLTVT.

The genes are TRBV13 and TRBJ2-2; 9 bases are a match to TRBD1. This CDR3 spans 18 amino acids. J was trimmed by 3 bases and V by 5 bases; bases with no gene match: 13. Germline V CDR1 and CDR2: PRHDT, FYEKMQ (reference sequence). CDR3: CASSHTPDRGAYTGELFF. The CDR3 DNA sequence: TGTGCCAGCAGCCATACCCCCGACAGGGGGGCTTACACCGGGGAGCTGTTTTTT.

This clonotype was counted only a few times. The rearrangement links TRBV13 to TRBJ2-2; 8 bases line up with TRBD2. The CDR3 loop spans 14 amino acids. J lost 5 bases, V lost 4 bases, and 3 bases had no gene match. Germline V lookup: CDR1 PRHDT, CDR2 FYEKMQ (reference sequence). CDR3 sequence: CASSSSGGTGELFF. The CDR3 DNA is TGTGCCAGCAGCTCCAGCGGGGGTACCGGGGAGCTGTTTTTT.

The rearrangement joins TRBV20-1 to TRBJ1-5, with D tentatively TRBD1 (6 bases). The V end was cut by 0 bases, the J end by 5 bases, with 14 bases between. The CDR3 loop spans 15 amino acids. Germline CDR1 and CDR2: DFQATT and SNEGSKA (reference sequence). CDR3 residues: CSARDQEGVYQPQHF. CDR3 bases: TGCAGTGCTAGAGATCAGGAGGGGGTATATCAGCCCCAGCATTTT.

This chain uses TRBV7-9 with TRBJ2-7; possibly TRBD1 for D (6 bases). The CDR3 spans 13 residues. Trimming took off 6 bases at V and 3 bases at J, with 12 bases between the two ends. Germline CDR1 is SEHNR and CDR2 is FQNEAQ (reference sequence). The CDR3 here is CASRPGQIYEQYF. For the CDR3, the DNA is TGTGCCAGCAGACCAGGACAGATCTACGAGCAGTACTTC.

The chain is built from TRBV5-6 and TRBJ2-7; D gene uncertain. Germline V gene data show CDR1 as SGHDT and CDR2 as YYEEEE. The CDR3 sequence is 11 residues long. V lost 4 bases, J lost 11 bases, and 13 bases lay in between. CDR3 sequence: CASSKGKREYF. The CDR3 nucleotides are TGTGCCAGCAGCAAAGGGAAGCGCGAGTACTTC.

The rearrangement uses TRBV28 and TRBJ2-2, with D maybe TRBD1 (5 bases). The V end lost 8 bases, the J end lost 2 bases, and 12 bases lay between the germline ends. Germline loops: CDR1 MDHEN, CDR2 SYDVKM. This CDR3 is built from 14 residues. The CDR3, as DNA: TGTGCCAGCCTCAGGGATCGTAACACCGGGGAGCTGTTTTTT. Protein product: CASLRDRNTGELFF.

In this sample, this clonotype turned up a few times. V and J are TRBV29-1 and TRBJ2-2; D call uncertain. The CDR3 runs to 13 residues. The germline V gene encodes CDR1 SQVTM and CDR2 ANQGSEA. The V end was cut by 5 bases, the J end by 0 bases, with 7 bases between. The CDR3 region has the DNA TGCAGCGTTTTTGAAACGAACACCGGGGAGCTGTTTTTT. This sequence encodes CSVFETNTGELFF.

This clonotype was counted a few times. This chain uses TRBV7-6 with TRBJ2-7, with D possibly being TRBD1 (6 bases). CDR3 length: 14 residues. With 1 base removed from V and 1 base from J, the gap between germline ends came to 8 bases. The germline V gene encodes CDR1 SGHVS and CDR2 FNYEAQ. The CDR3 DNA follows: TGTGCCAGCAGCTTAGAACAGGGTTCCTACGAGCAGTACTTC. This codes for CASSLEQGSYEQYF.

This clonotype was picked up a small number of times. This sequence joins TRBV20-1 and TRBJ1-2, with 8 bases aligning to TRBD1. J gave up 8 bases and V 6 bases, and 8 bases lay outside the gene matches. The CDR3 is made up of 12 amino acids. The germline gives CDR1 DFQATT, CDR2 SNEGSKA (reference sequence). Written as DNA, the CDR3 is TGCAGTGCCGAGACAGGGGTGAGAGGCTACACCTTC. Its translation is CSAETGVRGYTF.

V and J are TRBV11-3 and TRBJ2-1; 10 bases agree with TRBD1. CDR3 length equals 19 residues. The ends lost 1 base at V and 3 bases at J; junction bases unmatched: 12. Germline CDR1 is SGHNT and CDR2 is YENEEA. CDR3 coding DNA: TGTGCCAGCAGCTTAGTTGCCCGCGTGGGACAGGGGAGCTACAATGAGCAGTTCTTC. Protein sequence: CASSLVARVGQGSYNEQFF.

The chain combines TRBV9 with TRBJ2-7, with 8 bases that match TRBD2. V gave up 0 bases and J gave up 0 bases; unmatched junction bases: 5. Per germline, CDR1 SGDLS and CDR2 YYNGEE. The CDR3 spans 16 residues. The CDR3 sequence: CASSVGAGTSSYEQYF. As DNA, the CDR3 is TGTGCCAGCAGCGTAGGGGCAGGGACTAGCTCCTACGAGCAGTACTTC.

CDR3 nucleotides: TGCAGTGCTAGAGTCGGCTCCGACTCCTACGAGCAGTACTTC. Protein product: CSARVGSDSYEQYF. The chain carries TRBV20-1 and TRBJ2-7; no clear D. This CDR3 has 14 residues. Trimming took off 1 base at V and 0 bases at J, with 10 bases between the two ends. Germline V gene sequence: CDR1 DFQATT, CDR2 SNEGSKA (reference sequence).

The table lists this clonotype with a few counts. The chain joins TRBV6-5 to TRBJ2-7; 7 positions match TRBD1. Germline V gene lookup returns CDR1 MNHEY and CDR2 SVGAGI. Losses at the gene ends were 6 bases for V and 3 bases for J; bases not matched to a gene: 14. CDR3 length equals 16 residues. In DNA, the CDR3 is TGTGCCAGCAGCCCTGGCACCGGGACAGCGAACTACGAGCAGTACTTC. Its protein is CASSPGTGTANYEQYF.

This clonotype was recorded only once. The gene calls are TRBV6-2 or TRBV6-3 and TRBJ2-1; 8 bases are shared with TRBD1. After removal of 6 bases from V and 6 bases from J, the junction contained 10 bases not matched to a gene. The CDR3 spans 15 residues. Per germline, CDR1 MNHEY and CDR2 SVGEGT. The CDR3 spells CASSRGQGALNEQFF. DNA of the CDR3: TGTGCCAGCAGCCGGGGGCAGGGGGCCCTCAATGAGCAGTTCTTC.

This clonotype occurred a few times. The chain's CDR3 is CASSSASTGGNTEAFF. The CDR3 region has the DNA TGTGCCAGCAGCTCTGCTTCGACAGGGGGTAACACTGAAGCTTTCTTT. The genes are TRBV7-6 and TRBJ1-1, with TRBD1 matching over 9 bases. The germline CDR1 and CDR2 sequences are SGHVS and FNYEAQ. Trimming cost V 4 bases and J 2 bases; bases outside gene matches: 8. The CDR3 sequence is 16 residues long.

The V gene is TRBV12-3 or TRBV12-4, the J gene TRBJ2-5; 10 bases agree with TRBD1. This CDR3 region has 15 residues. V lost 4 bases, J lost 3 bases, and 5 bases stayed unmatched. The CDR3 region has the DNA TGTGCCAGCAGTTCGAGGGACAGGGGAGAAGAGACCCAGTACTTC. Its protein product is CASSSRDRGEETQYF.

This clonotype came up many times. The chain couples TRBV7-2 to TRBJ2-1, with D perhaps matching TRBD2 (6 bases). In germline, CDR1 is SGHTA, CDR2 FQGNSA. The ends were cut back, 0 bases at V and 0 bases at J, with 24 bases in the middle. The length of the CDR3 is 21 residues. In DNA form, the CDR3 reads TGTGCCAGCAGCTTAGCGAAAGTGTTGTTTCGGGGGTCCAGCTCCTACAATGAGCAGTTCTTC. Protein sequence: CASSLAKVLFRGSSSYNEQFF.

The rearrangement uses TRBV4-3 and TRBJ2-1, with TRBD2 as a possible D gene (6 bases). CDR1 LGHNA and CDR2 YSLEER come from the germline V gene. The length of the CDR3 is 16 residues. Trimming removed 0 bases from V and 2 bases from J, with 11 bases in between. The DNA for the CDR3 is TGCGCCAGCAGCCAAGAATCCAGCGGGCCCTACAATGAGCAGTTCTTC. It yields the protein CASSQESSGPYNEQFF.